This T cell receptor (beta chain) came from a study of OX40 agonist ivuxolimab in advanced cancers. About the research overall: The mean age was approximately 60 years, ranging from roughly 23 to 80, with more than 70% of participants male.

Some clones are missing from TCRdb's copy, which holds only in-frame ones; the method was immunoSEQ multiplex PCR. The sample contains around 80,000 clones, approximately 86% of which appear only once. Germline assignment: CDR1 MGHDK and CDR2 SYGVNS. Trimming removed 4 bases at V and 5 bases at J, with 7 bases between. The CDR3 runs to 12 residues. This clone was detected once. The chain employs TRBV25-1 and TRBJ2-3; D unresolved. This TCR derives from an adult with an advanced solid tumor such as melanoma, head and neck, liver or kidney cancer. The specimen was CD4+ or CD8+ T cells sorted from blood, collected in a trial of the OX40 agonist ivuxolimab. The CDR3 protein is CASSGNIDTQYF. The CDR3 nucleotides read TGTGCCAGCAGTGGGAATATAGATACGCAGTATTTT.